Presented here are 21 T cell receptor beta chains from one specimen sequenced in a study of breast tumors, draining lymph nodes, adjacent tissues. Samples came from axillary lymph nodes draining the breast cancer. Each CDR3 protein is one row after TCRdb ran MiXCR on the multiplex PCR reads. The sample records around 130,000 distinct CDR3 sequences, around 21% being singletons. The sample taken for sequencing was axillary lymph node tissue. The receptors come from a female donor with breast cancer. Some clones in this sample may be carry-over from other donors' samples.

In its sample, this clonotype was seen many times. The chain carries TRBV20-1 and TRBJ2-1; the match to TRBD2 covers 7 bases. The trim removed 6 bases at V and 4 bases at J, leaving 9 bases unmatched. Looked up from germline, CDR1 is DFQATT and CDR2 is SNEGSKA (reference sequence). The CDR3 is made up of 14 amino acids. The CDR3: CSAPAGVPYNEQFF. CDR3 sequence (DNA): TGCAGTGCACCCGCGGGAGTTCCTTACAATGAGCAGTTCTTC.

In this sample, this clonotype turned up many times. The chain recombines TRBV5-1 with TRBJ2-7; possibly TRBD2 for D (5 bases). V lost 0 bases and J 2 bases, leaving 15 bases between the germline ends. The CDR3 is 16 amino acids. CDR1 is SGHRS and CDR2 is YFSETQ in the germline V gene. The CDR3 DNA follows: TGCGCCAGCAGCTTGGCCGTGGGCAGAGGGACCTACGAGCAGTACTTC. Its translation: CASSLAVGRGTYEQYF. The entire variable domain, with the rest obtained from reference TRBV5-1 and TRBJ2-7, is as follows: KAGVTQTPRYLIKTRGQQVTLSCSPISGHRSVSWYQQTPGQGLQFLFEYFSETQRNKGNFPGRFSGRQFSNSRSEMNVSTLELGDSALYLCASSLAVGRGTYEQYFGPGTRLTVT.

Comments on this clonotype: The missing conserved phenylalanine or tryptophan at the end of this CDR3 makes a read error likely. The rearrangement links TRBV10-3 to TRBJ2-3, with TRBD2 matching over 9 bases. This CDR3 has 17 residues. Germline loops: CDR1 ENHRY, CDR2 SYGVKD. The CDR3 DNA sequence: TGTGCCGTCAGTGAGAGGGCAGCGGGAGGACTACCAGATACGCAGTATCTT. Protein product: CAVSERAAGGLPDTQYL.

About this clonotype itself: This sequence may be a read error, since a much larger clone differs from it by one base. The genes are TRBV19 and TRBJ2-1; D is perhaps TRBD2 (6 bases). CDR1 and CDR2 from the germline V gene are LNHDA and SQIVND (reference sequence). There are 14 residues in the CDR3. The CDR3 DNA sequence: TGTGCCAGTGGTATCGGGGGAACTGGGAATGAGCAGTTCTTC. It codes for CASGIGGTGNEQFF.

This clonotype was seen ten or more times. The chain has TRBV5-1 and TRBJ2-3; 12 bases agree with TRBD1. The CDR3 sequence is 15 residues long. V lost 5 bases and J lost 5; bases outside the gene matches: 6. The germline V gene encodes CDR1 SGHRS and CDR2 YFSETQ. Here the CDR3 reads CASRRDRGQLDTQYF. The CDR3 DNA reads as TGCGCCAGCAGAAGGGACAGGGGGCAATTAGATACGCAGTATTTT. The whole variable domain, filled in from reference TRBV5-1 and TRBJ2-3, reads KAGVTQTPRYLIKTRGQQVTLSCSPISGHRSVSWYQQTPGQGLQFLFEYFSETQRNKGNFPGRFSGRQFSNSRSEMNVSTLELGDSALYLCASRRDRGQLDTQYFGPGTRLTVL.

This clonotype was picked up many times. The chain employs TRBV6-4 and TRBJ2-1; tentatively, D is TRBD2 (6 bases). The germline gives CDR1 MRHNA, CDR2 SNTAGT. The length of the CDR3 is 16 residues. Deletions cut 6 bases from V and 8 bases from J, with 23 bases between. The CDR3 nucleotides read TGTGCCAGCAGCCCAGGACTACCAACCTCTGGGCATGAGCAGTTCTTC. It translates to CASSPGLPTSGHEQFF.

As to this clonotype: A much more abundant neighbour one base away suggests this may be a read error. The rearrangement links TRBV29-1 to TRBJ2-3; the D gene could be TRBD1 or TRBD2 (5 bases each). Germline assignment: CDR1 SQVTM and CDR2 ANQGSEA. This CDR3 is 13 amino acids long. The CDR3 loop is CSVVRGRTDTRYF. Written as DNA, the CDR3 is TGCAGCGTTGTAAGGGGACGCACAGATACGCGGTATTTT.

This rearrangement joins TRBV28 to TRBJ1-2; maybe TRBD1 (6 bases). CDR1 and CDR2 from the germline V gene are MDHEN and SYDVKM. The CDR3 has 15 amino acids. V was shortened by 5 bases and J by 4 bases, with 17 bases between the two germline ends. The CDR3 loop reads CASSPSPQGVYGYTF. CDR3 sequence (DNA): TGTGCCAGCAGTCCCTCGCCACAGGGCGTCTATGGCTACACCTTC.

This clonotype was seen at least ten times. V usage is TRBV5-5 and J usage is TRBJ2-5; 10 nucleotides agree with TRBD1. Germline CDR1 is SGHKS and CDR2 is YYEKEE (reference sequence). Germline trimming cut 0 bases from V and 5 bases from J; bases unmatched to any gene: 7. The length of the CDR3 is 16 residues. For the CDR3, the DNA is TGTGCCAGCAGCTTGGAACCGACAGGGGGCGGGGAGACCCAGTACTTC. It codes for CASSLEPTGGGETQYF.

This clonotype has more than one count but fewer than ten. The V and J genes are TRBV30 and TRBJ2-5, with TRBD2 identical over 11 bases. Per the germline V gene, CDR1 is GTSNPN and CDR2 is SVGIG (reference sequence). The CDR3 consists of 15 residues. The junction had 5 bases not matched to a gene; V was cut back by 2 bases and J by 3 bases. The DNA of the CDR3 is TGTGCCTGGAGTCTCGGGACTAGCGGAAAAGAGACCCAGTACTTC. Encoded protein: CAWSLGTSGKETQYF.

J is TRBJ1-1 and V is TRBV5-1; 8 bases are shared with TRBD1. V gave up 4 bases and J gave up 2 bases; unmatched junction bases: 10. The CDR3 covers 16 residues. The germline V gene encodes CDR1 SGHRS and CDR2 YFSETQ. CDR3 sequence (DNA): TGCGCCAGCAGCCCCGGGGGGACAGGAGATAACACTGAAGCTTTCTTT. It yields the protein CASSPGGTGDNTEAFF.

On this clonotype: A read error may be the cause here, since a much bigger clone is one base away. The chain recombines TRBV19 with TRBJ2-7, with no clear D. The CDR3 is 14 residues long. CDR1 LNHDA and CDR2 SQIVND come from the germline V gene (reference sequence). With 3 bases removed from V and 5 bases from J, the gap between germline ends came to 14 bases. The CDR3 loop reads CASSMSTVDHEQYF. CDR3 DNA sequence: TGTGCCAGTAGTATGTCAACAGTTGACCACGAGCAGTACTTC.

In this sample, this clonotype turned up many times. The chain uses TRBV5-1 and TRBJ1-2; no firm D call. From germline, CDR1 is SGHRS and CDR2 YFSETQ. The CDR3 covers 12 residues. The V end lost 5 bases, the J end lost 1 base, and 6 bases lay between the germline ends. The CDR3 here is CASRTINYGYTF. CDR3 in DNA: TGCGCCAGCAGGACAATTAACTATGGCTACACCTTC.

A word on this clonotype: A single base separates this from a much larger clone, so it may be a read error. V is TRBV3-1 and J is TRBJ2-2; D might be TRBD2 (5 bases). Germline CDR1 and CDR2: LGHDT and YNNKEL (reference sequence). This CDR3 is built from 11 residues. CDR3 sequence: CASSQAGELSF. CDR3 nucleotide sequence: TGTGCCAGCAGCCAAGCCGGGGAGCTGTCTTTT.

To note about this clonotype: This may stem from a read error, because a much larger clone lies one nucleotide away. The chain has TRBV5-4 and TRBJ2-1; D gene unclear. Trimming removed 3 bases from V and 7 bases from J, with 11 bases in between. Germline V gene lookup returns CDR1 SGHNT and CDR2 YYREEE (reference sequence). The CDR3 sequence is 13 residues long. CDR3 region: CASSSGVGNEQFF. CDR3 nucleotide sequence: TGTGCCAGCAGCTCTGGGGTGGGGAATGAGCAGTTCTTC.

At least ten counts were recorded for this clonotype. The rearrangement uses TRBV5-8 and TRBJ2-5; 8 positions match TRBD2. The CDR3 runs 15 residues. Germline V CDR1 and CDR2: SGHTS, YDEGEE. V shed 5 bases and J 1 base; nucleotides not matched to a gene: 7. The CDR3 is CASSLLADSQETQYF. CDR3 in DNA: TGTGCCAGCAGTTTACTAGCGGACAGCCAAGAGACCCAGTACTTC.

This chain links TRBV6-5 with TRBJ2-6, with a weak D call TRBD2 (5 bases). CDR3 length equals 16 residues. Trimming left V 6 bases short and J 2 bases short, with 14 bases between. Germline V CDR1 and CDR2: MNHEY, SVGAGI. The CDR3 loop reads CASRGAGRAGANVLTF. The CDR3 nucleotides read TGTGCCAGCAGGGGCGCCGGGCGGGCTGGGGCCAACGTCCTGACTTTC.

This clonotype showed up many times. This chain links TRBV12-3 or TRBV12-4 with TRBJ2-1; TRBD1 might be the D (5 bases). The V end was cut by 6 bases, the J end by 4 bases, with 10 bases between. This CDR3 spans 13 amino acids. CDR3 in amino acids: CASSSQGYNEQFF. In nucleotides, the CDR3 is TGTGCCAGCAGCTCGCAGGGATACAATGAGCAGTTCTTC.

This clonotype occurred many times. This chain uses TRBV7-2 with TRBJ1-5; D might be TRBD1 (6 bases). There are 18 residues in the CDR3. Germline V lookup: CDR1 SGHTA, CDR2 FQGNSA. Trimming stripped 5 bases from V and 7 bases from J, with 27 bases between. CDR3 protein: CASSLRARTGHEGQPQHF. The CDR3 bases are TGTGCCAGCAGCCTCCGGGCTCGGACGGGACATGAGGGGCAGCCCCAGCATTTT.

On this clonotype: Since a much larger clone is just one base distant, this may be a read error. Likely a read error: the CDR3 ends without its conserved phenylalanine or tryptophan. The J gene is TRBJ2-5, the V gene TRBV19; the match to TRBD2 covers 8 bases. This CDR3 has 14 amino acids. V dropped 5 bases and J dropped 5; count of bases not matched to a gene: 7. CDR1 is LNHDA and CDR2 is SQIVND in the germline V gene (reference sequence). In DNA form, the CDR3 reads TGTGCCAGTAGTTCGAGCGGGAGTTGGGAGACCCAGTACTCC. This codes for CASSSSGSWETQYS.

This clonotype was seen ten or more times. V and J are TRBV4-1 and TRBJ2-7, with D tentatively TRBD2 (6 bases). Germline assignment: CDR1 MGHRA and CDR2 YSYEKL. The CDR3 runs 13 residues. The V gene lost 1 base and the J gene lost 6 bases, with 10 bases spanning the gap. The CDR3 is CASSQVGGVEQYF. CDR3 sequence (DNA): TGCGCCAGCAGCCAAGTGGGAGGTGTCGAGCAGTACTTC.